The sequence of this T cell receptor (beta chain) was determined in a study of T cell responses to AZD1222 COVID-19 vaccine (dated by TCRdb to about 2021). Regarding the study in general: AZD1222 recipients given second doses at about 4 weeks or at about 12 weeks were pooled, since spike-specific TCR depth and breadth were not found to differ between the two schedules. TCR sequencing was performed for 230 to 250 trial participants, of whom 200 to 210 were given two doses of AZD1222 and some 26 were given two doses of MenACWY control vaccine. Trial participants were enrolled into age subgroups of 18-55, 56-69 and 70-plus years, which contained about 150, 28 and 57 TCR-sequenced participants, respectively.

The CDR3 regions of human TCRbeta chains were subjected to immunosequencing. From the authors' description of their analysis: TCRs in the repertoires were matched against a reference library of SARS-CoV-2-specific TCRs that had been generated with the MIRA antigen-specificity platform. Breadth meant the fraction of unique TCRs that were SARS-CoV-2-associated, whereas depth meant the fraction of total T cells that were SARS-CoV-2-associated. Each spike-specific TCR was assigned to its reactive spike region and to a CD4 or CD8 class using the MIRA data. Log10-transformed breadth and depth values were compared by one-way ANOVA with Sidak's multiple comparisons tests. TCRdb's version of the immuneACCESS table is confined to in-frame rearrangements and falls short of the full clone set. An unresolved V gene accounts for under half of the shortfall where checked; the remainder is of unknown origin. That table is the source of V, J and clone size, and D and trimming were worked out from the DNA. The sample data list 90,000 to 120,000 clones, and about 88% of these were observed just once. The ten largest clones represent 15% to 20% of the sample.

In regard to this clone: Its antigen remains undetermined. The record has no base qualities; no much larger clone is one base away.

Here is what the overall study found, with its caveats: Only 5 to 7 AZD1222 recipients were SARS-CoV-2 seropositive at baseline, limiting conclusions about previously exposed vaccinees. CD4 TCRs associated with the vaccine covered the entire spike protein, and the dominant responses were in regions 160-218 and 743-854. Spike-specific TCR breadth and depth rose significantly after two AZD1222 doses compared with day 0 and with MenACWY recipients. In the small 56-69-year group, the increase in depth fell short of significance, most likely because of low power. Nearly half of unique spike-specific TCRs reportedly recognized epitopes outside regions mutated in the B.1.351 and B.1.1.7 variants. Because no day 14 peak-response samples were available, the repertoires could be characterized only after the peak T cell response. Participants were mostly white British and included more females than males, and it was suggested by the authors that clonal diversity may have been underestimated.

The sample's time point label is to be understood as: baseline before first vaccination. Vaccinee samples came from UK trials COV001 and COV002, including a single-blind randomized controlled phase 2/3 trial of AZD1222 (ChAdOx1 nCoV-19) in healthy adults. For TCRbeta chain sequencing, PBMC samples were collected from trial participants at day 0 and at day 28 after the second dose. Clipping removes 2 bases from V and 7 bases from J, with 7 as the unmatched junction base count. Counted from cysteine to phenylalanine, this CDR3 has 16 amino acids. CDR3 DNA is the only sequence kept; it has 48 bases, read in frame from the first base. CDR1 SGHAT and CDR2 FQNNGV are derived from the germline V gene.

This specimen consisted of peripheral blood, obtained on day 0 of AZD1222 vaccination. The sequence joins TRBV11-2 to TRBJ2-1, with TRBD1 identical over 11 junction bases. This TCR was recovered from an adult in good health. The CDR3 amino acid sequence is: CASSLSGTGGYNEQFF. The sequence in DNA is TGTGCCAGCAGCTTATCCGGGACAGGGGGGTATAATGAGCAGTTCTTC.